Presented here are 10 T cell receptor beta chains from one specimen sequenced in a study of cytomegalovirus exposure and HLA in healthy donors. Assay used: immunoSEQ multiplex PCR; TCRdb lists only in-frame clones, some missing. The sample carries tens of thousands of clones, roughly 90% recorded once. Input material: PBMCs. These receptors all come from a woman aged 18-35 years in good health and CMV-seropositive.

The V gene is TRBV7-9, the J gene TRBJ1-2; no clear D. V was clipped by 6 bases and J by 4 bases, with 9 bases between them. The CDR3 consists of 12 residues. Germline CDR1 is SEHNR and CDR2 is FQNEAQ (reference sequence). CDR3 loop: CASRPESYGYTF. In DNA, the CDR3 is TGTGCCAGCAGGCCGGAGAGCTATGGCTACACCTTC.

The V gene is TRBV15, the J gene TRBJ2-2, with 9 nucleotides matching TRBD2. The germline gives CDR1 LNHNV, CDR2 YYDKDF (reference sequence). The CDR3 consists of 15 residues. The V segment lost 5 bases and the J segment 5 bases; nucleotides outside the gene matches: 6. CDR3 bases: TGTGCCACCAGCCTAAGGGCGGGGGGGACCGGGGAGCTGTTTTTT. The encoded protein is CATSLRAGGTGELFF.

The chain recombines TRBV7-3 with TRBJ2-1; D not resolved. Germline lookup yields CDR1 SGHTA and CDR2 FQGTGA. V was cut by 0 bases and J by 7 bases, with 13 bases left in between. The length of the CDR3 is 15 residues. CDR3 region: CASSLTNRPGNEQFF. The CDR3, as DNA: TGTGCCAGCAGCTTAACGAATCGGCCGGGTAATGAGCAGTTCTTC.

In its sample, this clone was seen a few times. The J gene is TRBJ2-7, the V gene TRBV2; no definite D call. CDR3 length: 12 residues. With 7 bases removed from V and 6 bases from J, the gap between germline ends came to 13 bases. Germline CDR1 SNHLY, CDR2 FYNNEI. As DNA, the CDR3 is TGTGCCAGCACGGCGGCACTGGGCGAGCAGTACTTC. This codes for CASTAALGEQYF.

The CDR3 loop is CAWSVLAGAYEQYF. CDR3 in DNA: TGTGCCTGGAGTGTGTTAGCGGGAGCCTACGAGCAGTACTTC. The chain links TRBV30 to TRBJ2-7, with 9 bases that match TRBD2. This CDR3 contains 14 residues. V gave up 0 bases and J gave up 2 bases; unmatched junction bases: 2. Germline V CDR1 and CDR2: GTSNPN, SVGIG (reference sequence).

This chain joins TRBV19 and TRBJ1-1; D is possibly TRBD1 (5 bases). Per germline, CDR1 LNHDA and CDR2 SQIVND (reference sequence). This CDR3 is 15 amino acids long. V lost 4 bases, J lost 5 bases, and 17 bases lay in between. As DNA, the CDR3 is TGTGCCAGTAGTACCCTTTTAGGGGTGGTTACTGAAGCTTTCTTT. This sequence encodes CASSTLLGVVTEAFF.

This rearrangement joins TRBV6-1 to TRBJ2-3; TRBD1 might be the D (5 bases). Germline loops: CDR1 MNHNS, CDR2 SASEGT. The CDR3 extends over 18 amino acids. The germline V and J ends were trimmed by 0 bases and 6 bases, with 22 bases remaining between them. Here the CDR3 DNA reads TGTGCCAGCAGTGAAGCGGTGGGCAGGGCCTCCCCAGGGGATACGCAGTATTTT. This sequence encodes CASSEAVGRASPGDTQYF.

This chain connects TRBV5-1 to TRBJ1-4; 8 nucleotides agree with TRBD1. With 0 bases clipped from V and 5 bases from J, the junction kept 3 bases outside the gene matches. Germline V gives CDR1 SGHRS, CDR2 YFSETQ. CDR3 length equals 15 residues. The CDR3 coding sequence is TGCGCCAGCAGCTTGGGGACAGGGCGCAATGAAAAACTGTTTTTT. Protein product: CASSLGTGRNEKLFF.

V and J are TRBV14 and TRBJ1-1; D gene unclear. V dropped 7 bases and J dropped 1 base, with 13 bases sitting between them. The CDR3 runs to 14 residues. Germline V gives CDR1 SGHDN, CDR2 FVKESK. The CDR3 bases are TGTGCCAGCAAGGCAGAGACACCGAACACTGAAGCTTTCTTT. Its translation is CASKAETPNTEAFF.

This clone appeared a few times. This rearrangement joins TRBV28 to TRBJ2-7; 9 bases are a match to TRBD1. CDR3 length: 14 amino acids. Germline CDR1 MDHEN, CDR2 SYDVKM. V shed 6 bases and J 11 bases; nucleotides not matched to a gene: 14. The DNA for the CDR3 is TGTGCCAGCAGGGACAGGGGCGCCAAGACTGAGGAGTACTTC. Encoded protein: CASRDRGAKTEEYF.